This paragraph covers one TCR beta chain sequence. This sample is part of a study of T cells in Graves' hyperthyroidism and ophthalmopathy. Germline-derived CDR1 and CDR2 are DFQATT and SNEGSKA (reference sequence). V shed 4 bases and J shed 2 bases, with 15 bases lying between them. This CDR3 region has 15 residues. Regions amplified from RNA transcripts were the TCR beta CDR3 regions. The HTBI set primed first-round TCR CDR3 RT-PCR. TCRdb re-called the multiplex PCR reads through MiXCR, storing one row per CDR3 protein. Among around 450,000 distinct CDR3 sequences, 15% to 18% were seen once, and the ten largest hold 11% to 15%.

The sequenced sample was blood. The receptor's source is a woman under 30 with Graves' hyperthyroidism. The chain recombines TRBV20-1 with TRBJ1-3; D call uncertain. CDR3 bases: TGCAGTGCTACCAAGGACGGTGCCCCTGGAAACACCATATATTTT. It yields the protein CSATKDGAPGNTIYF.